This section outlines one T cell receptor (beta chain) sequence together with its context. Its antigen remains unidentified. This sample is drawn from a study of Ad26.COV2.S vaccination and SARS-CoV-2 variants. Study information: In the study, Ad26.COV2.S was injected intramuscularly once, or twice 56 days apart. The study, taken as a whole, reports: The placebo group had lower spike-specific TCR breadth than the vaccine recipients did.

Assay used: immunoSEQ multiplex PCR; TCRdb lists only in-frame clones, some missing. The sample shows about 350,000 clones, about 88% of them seen only once. Treatment in this sample: around 19 received Ad26.COV2.S at low or high dose, single or two shots; 5 received placebo; per-sample allocation not given. Sampling was done on day 63 after the first vaccine or placebo injection. An Ad26 vector expressing Wuhan-strain SARS-CoV-2 spike served as the vaccine. This TCR was recovered from a person aged 18 to 65 who received the Ad26.COV2.S COVID-19 vaccine or a placebo. The sequences come from peripheral blood, collected in a trial of Ad26.COV2.S vaccine versus placebo.

CDR3 loop: CASTPRAEPYEQYF. In nucleotides, the CDR3 is TGTGCCAGCACCCCACGGGCGGAACCCTACGAGCAGTACTTC. The rearrangement joins TRBV5-6 to TRBJ2-7; D not resolved. V lost 6 bases and J 2 bases, leaving 15 bases between the germline ends. CDR3 length equals 14 residues. CDR1 is SGHDT and CDR2 is YYEEEE in the germline V gene.